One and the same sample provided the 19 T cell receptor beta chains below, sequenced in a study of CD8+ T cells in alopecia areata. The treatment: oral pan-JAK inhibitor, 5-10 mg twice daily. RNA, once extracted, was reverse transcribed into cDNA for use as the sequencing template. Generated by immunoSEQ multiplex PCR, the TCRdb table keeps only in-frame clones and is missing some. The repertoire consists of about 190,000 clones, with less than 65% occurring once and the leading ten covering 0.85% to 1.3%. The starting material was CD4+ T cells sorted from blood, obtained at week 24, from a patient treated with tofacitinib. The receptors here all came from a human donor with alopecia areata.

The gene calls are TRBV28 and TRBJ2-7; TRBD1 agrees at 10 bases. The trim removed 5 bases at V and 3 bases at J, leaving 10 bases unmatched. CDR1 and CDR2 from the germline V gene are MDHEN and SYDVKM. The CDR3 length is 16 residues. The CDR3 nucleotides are TGTGCCAGCAGTCCCCGGACGGGACAGGGGCGCTACGAGCAGTACTTC. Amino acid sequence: CASSPRTGQGRYEQYF.

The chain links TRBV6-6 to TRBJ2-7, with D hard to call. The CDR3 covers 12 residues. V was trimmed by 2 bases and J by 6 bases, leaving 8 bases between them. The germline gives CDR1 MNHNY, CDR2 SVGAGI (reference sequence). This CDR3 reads CASSYGLSEQYF. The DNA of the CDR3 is TGTGCCAGCAGTTACGGGTTATCCGAGCAGTACTTC.

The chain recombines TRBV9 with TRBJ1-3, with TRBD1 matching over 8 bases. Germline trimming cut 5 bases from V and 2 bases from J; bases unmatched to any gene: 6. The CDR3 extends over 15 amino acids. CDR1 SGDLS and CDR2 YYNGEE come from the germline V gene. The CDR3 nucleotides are TGTGCCAGCAGTGCGACAGGGGACCCTGGAAACACCATATATTTT. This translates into CASSATGDPGNTIYF.

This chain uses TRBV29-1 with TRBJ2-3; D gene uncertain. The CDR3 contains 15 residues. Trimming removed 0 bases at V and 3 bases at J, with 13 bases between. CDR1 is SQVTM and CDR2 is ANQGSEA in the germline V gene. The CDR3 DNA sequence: TGCAGCGTTGAAGATATACCAGGAAAGACAGATACGCAGTATTTT. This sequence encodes CSVEDIPGKTDTQYF.

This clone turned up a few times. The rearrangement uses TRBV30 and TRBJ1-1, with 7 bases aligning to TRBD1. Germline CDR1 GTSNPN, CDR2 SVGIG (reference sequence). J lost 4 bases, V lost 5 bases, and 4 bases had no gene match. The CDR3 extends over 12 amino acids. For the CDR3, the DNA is TGTGCCTGGGACAGGGAAGGCACTGAAGCTTTCTTT. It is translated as CAWDREGTEAFF. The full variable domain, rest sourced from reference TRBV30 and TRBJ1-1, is SQTIHQWPATLVQPVGSPLSLECTVEGTSNPNLYWYRQAAGRGLQLLFYSVGIGQISSEVPQNLSASRPQDRQFILSSKKLLLSDSGFYLCAWDREGTEAFFGQGTRLTVV.

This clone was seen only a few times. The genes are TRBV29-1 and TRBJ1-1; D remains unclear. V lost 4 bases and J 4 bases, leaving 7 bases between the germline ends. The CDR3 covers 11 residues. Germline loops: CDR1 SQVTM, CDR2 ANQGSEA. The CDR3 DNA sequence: TGCAGCGTTGTACAGTTCACTGAAGCTTTCTTT. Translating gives CSVVQFTEAFF.

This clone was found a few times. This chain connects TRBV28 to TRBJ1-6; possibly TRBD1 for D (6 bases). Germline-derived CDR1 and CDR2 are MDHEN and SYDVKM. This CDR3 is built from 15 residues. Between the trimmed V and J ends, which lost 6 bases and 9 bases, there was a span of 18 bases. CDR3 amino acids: CASSTTGTRGSPLHF. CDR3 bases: TGTGCCAGCAGCACTACAGGGACTCGGGGTTCACCCCTCCACTTT. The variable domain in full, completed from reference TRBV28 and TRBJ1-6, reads DVKVTQSSRYLVKRTGEKVFLECVQDMDHENMFWYRQDPGLGLRLIYFSYDVKMKEKGDIPEGYSVSREKKERFSLILESASTNQTSMYLCASSTTGTRGSPLHFGNGTRLTVT.

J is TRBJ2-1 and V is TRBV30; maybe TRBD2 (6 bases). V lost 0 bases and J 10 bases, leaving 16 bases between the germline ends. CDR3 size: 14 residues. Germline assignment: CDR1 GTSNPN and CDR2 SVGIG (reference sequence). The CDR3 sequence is CAWSVRRAVGEQFF. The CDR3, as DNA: TGTGCCTGGAGTGTAAGGAGGGCGGTGGGGGAGCAGTTCTTC.

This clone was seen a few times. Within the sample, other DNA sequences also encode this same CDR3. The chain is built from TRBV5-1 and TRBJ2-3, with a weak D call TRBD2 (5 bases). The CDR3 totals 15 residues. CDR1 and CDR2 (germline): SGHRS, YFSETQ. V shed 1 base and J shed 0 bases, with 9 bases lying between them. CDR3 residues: CASSLRGLSTDTQYF. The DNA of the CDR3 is TGCGCCAGCAGCTTGAGAGGGTTAAGCACAGATACGCAGTATTTT.

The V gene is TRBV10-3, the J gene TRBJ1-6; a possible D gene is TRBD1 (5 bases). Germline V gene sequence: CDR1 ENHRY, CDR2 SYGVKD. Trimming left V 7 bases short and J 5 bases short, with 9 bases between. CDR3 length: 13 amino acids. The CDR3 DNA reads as TGTGCCATCAAGGGGACCGATAATTCACCCCTCCACTTT. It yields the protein CAIKGTDNSPLHF.

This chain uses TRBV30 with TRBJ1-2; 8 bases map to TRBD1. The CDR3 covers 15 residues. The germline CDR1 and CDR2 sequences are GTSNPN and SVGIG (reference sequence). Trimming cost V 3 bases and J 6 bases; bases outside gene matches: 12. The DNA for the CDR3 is TGTGCCTGGAGAGACCAACGGACAGGGAGGGATGGCTACACCTTC. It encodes CAWRDQRTGRDGYTF.

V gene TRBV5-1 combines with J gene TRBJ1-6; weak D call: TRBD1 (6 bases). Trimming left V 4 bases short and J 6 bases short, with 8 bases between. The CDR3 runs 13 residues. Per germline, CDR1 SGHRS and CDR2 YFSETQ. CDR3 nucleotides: TGCGCCAGCAGCCGGGACACTAATTCACCCCTCCACTTT. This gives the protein CASSRDTNSPLHF.

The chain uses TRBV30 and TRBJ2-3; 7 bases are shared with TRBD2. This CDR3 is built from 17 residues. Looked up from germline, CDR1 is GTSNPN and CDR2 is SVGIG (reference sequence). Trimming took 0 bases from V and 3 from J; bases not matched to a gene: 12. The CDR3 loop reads CAWSVRLAGRGTDTQYF. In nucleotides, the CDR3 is TGTGCCTGGAGTGTACGCTTAGCGGGCCGCGGGACAGATACGCAGTATTTT.

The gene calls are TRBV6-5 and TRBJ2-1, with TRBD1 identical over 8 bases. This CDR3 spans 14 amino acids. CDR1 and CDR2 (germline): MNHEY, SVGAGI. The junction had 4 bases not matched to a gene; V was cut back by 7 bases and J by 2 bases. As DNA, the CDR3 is TGTGCCAGCACGCGGACAGGGCCCTACAATGAGCAGTTCTTC. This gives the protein CASTRTGPYNEQFF.

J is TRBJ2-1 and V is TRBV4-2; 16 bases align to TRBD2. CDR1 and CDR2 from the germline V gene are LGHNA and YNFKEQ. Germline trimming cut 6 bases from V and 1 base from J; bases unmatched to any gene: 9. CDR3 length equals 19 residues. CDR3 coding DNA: TGTGCCAGCAGACGCACCGGGACTAGCGGGGGGGCATCCTACAATGAGCAGTTCTTC. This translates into CASRRTGTSGGASYNEQFF.

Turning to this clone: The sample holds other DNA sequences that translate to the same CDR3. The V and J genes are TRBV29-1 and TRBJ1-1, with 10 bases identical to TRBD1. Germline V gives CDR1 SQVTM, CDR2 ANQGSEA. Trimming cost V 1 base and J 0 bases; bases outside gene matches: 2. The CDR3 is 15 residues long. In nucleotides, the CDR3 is TGCAGCGTTGAAGCGGGACAGGGGATGAACACTGAAGCTTTCTTT. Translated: CSVEAGQGMNTEAFF. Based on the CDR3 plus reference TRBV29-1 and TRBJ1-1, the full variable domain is SAVISQKPSRDICQRGTSLTIQCQVDSQVTMMFWYRQQPGQSLTLIATANQGSEATYESGFVIDKFPISRPNLTFSTLTVSNMSPEDSSIYLCSVEAGQGMNTEAFFGQGTRLTVV.

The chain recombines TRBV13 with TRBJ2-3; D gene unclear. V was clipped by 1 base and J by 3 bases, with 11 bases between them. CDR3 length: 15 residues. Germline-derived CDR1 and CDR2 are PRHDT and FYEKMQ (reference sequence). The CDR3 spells CASSLERMGTDTQYF. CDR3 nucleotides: TGTGCCAGCAGCTTAGAAAGGATGGGGACAGATACGCAGTATTTT.

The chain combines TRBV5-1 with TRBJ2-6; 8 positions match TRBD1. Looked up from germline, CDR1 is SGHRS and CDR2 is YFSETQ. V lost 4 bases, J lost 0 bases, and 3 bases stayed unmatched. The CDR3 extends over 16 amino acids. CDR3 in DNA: TGCGCCAGCAGCGGGACAGGTTTCTCTGGGGCCAACGTCCTGACTTTC. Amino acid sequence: CASSGTGFSGANVLTF.

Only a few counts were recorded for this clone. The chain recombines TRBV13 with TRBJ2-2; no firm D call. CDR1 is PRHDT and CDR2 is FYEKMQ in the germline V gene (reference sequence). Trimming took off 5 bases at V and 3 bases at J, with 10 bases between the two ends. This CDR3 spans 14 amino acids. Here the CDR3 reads CASSPPRDTGELFF. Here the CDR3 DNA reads TGTGCCAGCAGCCCCCCCCGGGACACCGGGGAGCTGTTTTTT.